This is a list of T cell receptor beta chains from one sample in a study of cytomegalovirus exposure and HLA in healthy donors. Sequenced by immunoSEQ multiplex PCR; TCRdb stores in-frame clones only, minus some. The sample shows almost 200,000 clones, about 76% of them seen only once. The source material was PBMCs. These receptor sequences come from a male donor in good health and CMV-seropositive. CDR3s leave out the opening cysteine and the closing phenylalanine or tryptophan. Each record gives: V gene, CDR3 protein.

v_gene: TRBV5-5
CDR3aa: ASSLGTGGRAMNTEAF

v_gene: TRBV13
CDR3aa: ASSLGGQNTEAF

v_gene: TRBV2
CDR3aa: ASSGGTSAETQY

v_gene: TRBV4-1
CDR3aa: ASSQERRRGGADTQY

v_gene: TRBV10-3
CDR3aa: AISEGATGYT

v_gene: TRBV7-3
CDR3aa: ASSSTLSGGLYNEQF

v_gene: TRBV30
CDR3aa: AWSVRGGVSTEAF

v_gene: TRBV30
CDR3aa: AWSGGAGASYNEQF

v_gene: TRBV18
CDR3aa: ASSPTRDNEQF

v_gene: TRBV4-1
CDR3aa: ASSHNPSGIVYEQY

v_gene: TRBV7-9
CDR3aa: ASSLTNSLDEQY

v_gene: TRBV10-3
CDR3aa: AIRKDRGHSGNTIY

v_gene: TRBV6-6
CDR3aa: ASSYPQGGTGELF

v_gene: TRBV11-2
CDR3aa: ASSRLGANTGELF

v_gene: TRBV6-5
CDR3aa: ASRDSYNEQF

v_gene: TRBV10-3
CDR3aa: AISEGGNEKLF

v_gene: TRBV27
CDR3aa: ASSLSHPAGRGADTGELF

v_gene: TRBV6-1
CDR3aa: ASSGPDNSNQPQH

v_gene: TRBV30
CDR3aa: AWRGLAGAGMREQY

v_gene: TRBV5-6
CDR3aa: ASSYRDYQPQH

v_gene: TRBV7-2
CDR3aa: ASRFDRAPIRGYT

v_gene: TRBV5-4
CDR3aa: ASSLQGVSNQPQH

v_gene: TRBV7-7
CDR3aa: ASSLGLSTDTQY

v_gene: TRBV6-6
CDR3aa: ASSYYTGLEQY

v_gene: TRBV4-3
CDR3aa: ASSQEAGQGYEQY

v_gene: TRBV5-8
CDR3aa: ASSPAGTGAYEQY

v_gene: TRBV30
CDR3aa: AWSVGQSNQPQH

v_gene: TRBV18
CDR3aa: ASSLGRTPSYEQY

v_gene: TRBV5-4
CDR3aa: ASSWWGGHTDTQY

v_gene: TRBV28
CDR3aa: AVSTGAFGNQPQH

v_gene: TRBV18
CDR3aa: ASSPPADKAF

v_gene: TRBV28
CDR3aa: ASSRRQPQIGNQPQH

v_gene: TRBV20-1
CDR3aa: SAMRETQY

v_gene: TRBV5-1
CDR3aa: ASSINPLAGTDTQY

v_gene: TRBV6-6
CDR3aa: ASSYSTGLAGPEQY

v_gene: TRBV7-6
CDR3aa: ASSPSVWTQY

v_gene: TRBV5-1
CDR3aa: ASQPRSRRGPMDTQY

v_gene: TRBV9
CDR3aa: ASSATGGANYGYT

v_gene: TRBV5-1
CDR3aa: ASSPFQGPPYNEQF

v_gene: TRBV5-5
CDR3aa: ATSSSGGNTDTQY

v_gene: TRBV7-2
CDR3aa: ASSRGPDTQY